The 9 T cell receptor beta chains listed next were all sequenced from one sample in a study of cytotoxic CD8 clonotypes in ibrutinib-treated CLL. Profiling relied on immunoSEQ multiplex PCR, and the TCRdb table lists in-frame clones only, not all of them. The sample gives nearly 85,000 clones, roughly 80% of which show up once; approximately 5% is in the top ten. The source was PBMCs, collected after 12 months of ibrutinib treatment. The source is a human donor with chronic lymphocytic leukemia.

The gene calls are TRBV11-2 and TRBJ2-1, with D perhaps TRBD2 (7 bases). Germline V CDR1 and CDR2: SGHAT, FQNNGV. The CDR3 totals 17 residues. V lost 5 bases to trimming and J lost 0 bases, with 17 bases between them. The CDR3 DNA sequence: TGTGCCAGCAGCCCAGGGAGGGGGGGGAGCTCCTACAATGAGCAGTTCTTC. Protein sequence: CASSPGRGGSSYNEQFF. Supplemented by reference TRBV11-2 and TRBJ2-1, the full variable domain reads EAGVAQSPRYKIIEKRQSVAFWCNPISGHATLYWYQQILGQGPKLLIQFQNNGVVDDSQLPKDRFSAERLKGVDSTLKIQPAKLEDSAVYLCASSPGRGGSSYNEQFFGPGTRLTVL.

V and J are TRBV9 and TRBJ1-1, with D perhaps matching TRBD1 (6 bases). CDR1 SGDLS and CDR2 YYNGEE come from the germline V gene. The CDR3 length is 14 residues. The V and J ends lost 0 bases and 5 bases respectively, with 11 bases between them. DNA for the CDR3: TGTGCCAGCAGCGTAGTTCAGCAGGGGACTGAAGCTTTCTTT. Its translation: CASSVVQQGTEAFF.

Here the CDR3 DNA reads TGTGCCGCCCACCGGGACACCCCTTACGAGCAGTACTTC. It is translated as CAAHRDTPYEQYF. The chain carries TRBV6-5 and TRBJ2-7, with a possible D match to TRBD1 (6 bases). Trimming stripped 11 bases from V and 4 bases from J, with 18 bases between. There are 13 residues in the CDR3. CDR1 is MNHEY and CDR2 is SVGAGI in the germline V gene.

This clone showed up many times. V and J are TRBV19 and TRBJ2-3; a possible D gene is TRBD2 (5 bases). Germline loops: CDR1 LNHDA, CDR2 SQIVND (reference sequence). This CDR3 is 14 amino acids long. V lost 3 bases and J 0 bases, leaving 7 bases between the germline ends. The CDR3 DNA reads TGTGCCAGTAGTATCGGGGTCAGCACAGATACGCAGTATTTT. Amino acid sequence: CASSIGVSTDTQYF.

The chain couples TRBV7-2 to TRBJ1-1; D is undetermined. V was cut by 7 bases and J by 2 bases, with 11 bases left in between. Germline V gene sequence: CDR1 SGHTA, CDR2 FQGNSA. CDR3 length equals 13 residues. CDR3 protein: CASTNLPNTEAFF. The CDR3 region has the DNA TGTGCCAGCACCAATTTGCCCAACACTGAAGCTTTCTTT.

The chain is built from TRBV7-2 and TRBJ2-2; D might be TRBD1 (6 bases). The CDR3 spans 15 residues. CDR1 is SGHTA and CDR2 is FQGNSA in the germline V gene. Trimming shortened V by 5 bases and J by 7 bases, and 17 bases separated the two germline ends. This chain's CDR3 is CASSPLWGQGGELFF. CDR3 sequence (DNA): TGTGCCAGCAGCCCGTTGTGGGGGCAGGGCGGGGAGCTGTTTTTT.

This clone turned up a few times. J is TRBJ1-2 and V is TRBV7-9; tentatively, D is TRBD1 (6 bases). Germline loops: CDR1 SEHNR, CDR2 FQNEAQ (reference sequence). V lost 5 bases and J 8 bases, leaving 21 bases between the germline ends. This CDR3 has 15 residues. The CDR3 loop reads CASSPQGTPRGGYTF. Here the CDR3 DNA reads TGTGCCAGCAGCCCTCAGGGGACCCCCCGGGGAGGCTACACCTTC.

The chain combines TRBV5-4 with TRBJ2-7; D tentatively reads TRBD1 or TRBD2 (5 bases each). The CDR3 covers 15 residues. V lost 4 bases and J lost 0, with 14 bases in between. The V gene's germline CDR1 is SGHNT and CDR2 YYREEE (reference sequence). The CDR3 sequence is CASSEGSTSSYEQYF. In DNA form, the CDR3 reads TGTGCCAGCAGCGAGGGGAGTACGAGCTCCTACGAGCAGTACTTC.

V and J are TRBV11-3 and TRBJ2-1, with 9 bases matching TRBD2. The CDR3 contains 16 residues. Germline trimming cut 5 bases from V and 5 bases from J; bases unmatched to any gene: 10. Germline CDR1 and CDR2: SGHNT and YENEEA. The CDR3 coding sequence is TGTGCCAGCAGCCCGCGGGGGGGTCGGGGCAACAATGAGCAGTTCTTC. It translates to CASSPRGGRGNNEQFF. Based on the CDR3 plus reference TRBV11-3 and TRBJ2-1, the full variable domain is EAGVVQSPRYKIIEKKQPVAFWCNPISGHNTLYWYLQNLGQGPELLIRYENEEAVDDSQLPKDRFSAERLKGVDSTLKIQPAELGDSAVYLCASSPRGGRGNNEQFFGPGTRLTVL.